What follows are 31 T cell receptor beta chains derived from one specimen sequenced in a study of cytomegalovirus exposure and HLA in healthy donors. The PCR ran on 60 Vbeta and 13 Jbeta primers. Sequenced by immunoSEQ multiplex PCR; TCRdb stores in-frame clones only, minus some. Of 140,000 to 150,000 clones in the sample, about 70% were seen once. Source material: PBMCs. The receptors were gathered from a woman aged 55-69 years in good health and CMV-seropositive.

This chain links TRBV28 with TRBJ1-2; 8 bases align to TRBD1. CDR3 size: 15 residues. Germline V gene sequence: CDR1 MDHEN, CDR2 SYDVKM. The V segment lost 8 bases and the J segment 2 bases; nucleotides outside the gene matches: 10. CDR3 DNA sequence: TGTGCCAGCCAGACCTTGGACAGGGCAAACTATGGCTACACCTTC. It is translated as CASQTLDRANYGYTF.

The chain uses TRBV5-4 and TRBJ2-1, with 10 bases fitting TRBD2. The germline CDR1 and CDR2 sequences are SGHNT and YYREEE (reference sequence). The CDR3 covers 15 residues. V lost 0 bases, J lost 6 bases, and 3 bases stayed unmatched. The CDR3 loop reads CASSLALAGSNEQFF. The CDR3 bases are TGTGCCAGCAGCTTGGCACTAGCGGGATCCAATGAGCAGTTCTTC.

The chain combines TRBV30 with TRBJ2-3, with D possibly TRBD2 on 6 matching bases. There are 14 residues in the CDR3. The V and J ends lost 2 bases and 1 base respectively, with 10 bases between them. In germline, CDR1 is GTSNPN, CDR2 SVGIG (reference sequence). This CDR3 is CAWSMGGGTDTQYF. The CDR3 DNA reads as TGTGCCTGGAGTATGGGAGGTGGCACAGATACGCAGTATTTT.

The chain employs TRBV6-5 and TRBJ1-1, with D perhaps TRBD1 (5 bases). CDR1 MNHEY and CDR2 SVGAGI come from the germline V gene. This CDR3 spans 13 amino acids. Trimming took 5 bases from V and 7 from J, leaving 14 bases between them. As DNA, the CDR3 is TGTGCCAGCAGTCCACCCTGGGGGGGTGAAGCTTTCTTT. It codes for CASSPPWGGEAFF.

The gene calls are TRBV7-8 and TRBJ2-3; 8 bases are a match to TRBD2. The CDR3 is 16 residues long. Unmatched junction bases numbered 8, after V lost 4 bases and J lost 2 bases. The germline gives CDR1 SGHVS, CDR2 FQNEAQ. The CDR3: CASSYGRAPYTDTQYF. The DNA for the CDR3 is TGTGCCAGCAGCTACGGGAGGGCCCCATACACAGATACGCAGTATTTT. The variable domain in full, with the rest retrieved from reference TRBV7-8 and TRBJ2-3, is GAGVSQSPRYKVAKRGQDVALRCDPISGHVSLFWYQQALGQGPEFLTYFQNEAQLDKSGLPSDRFFAERPEGSVSTLKIQRTQQEDSAVYLCASSYGRAPYTDTQYFGPGTRLTVL.

The genes are TRBV7-8 and TRBJ2-3, with 16 bases fitting TRBD2. CDR1 is SGHVS and CDR2 is FQNEAQ in the germline V gene. The CDR3 is 19 residues long. The V and J ends lost 2 bases and 0 bases, in that order; junction bases with no gene match: 5. The CDR3: CASSLRGLAGGPSTDTQYF. The CDR3 bases are TGTGCCAGCAGCTTACGGGGACTAGCGGGAGGGCCTAGCACAGATACGCAGTATTTT.

CDR3 nucleotides: TGTGCCAGCAGCAAGAGGAGCTCCTACAATGAGCAGTTCTTC. Translated, it gives CASSKRSSYNEQFF. The chain links TRBV21-1 to TRBJ2-1; the D call TRBD2 from the table was never checked on the DNA. TRBV21-1 is a pseudogene segment. CDR3 length: 14 amino acids.

This chain uses TRBV27 with TRBJ2-3, with TRBD1 identical over 7 bases. The CDR3 has 14 residues. CDR1 MNHEY and CDR2 SMNVEV come from the germline V gene (reference sequence). V lost 3 bases and J lost 3; bases outside the gene matches: 3. CDR3 residues: CASSFGQETDTQYF. CDR3 DNA sequence: TGTGCCAGCAGTTTCGGACAGGAGACAGATACGCAGTATTTT.

The rearrangement joins TRBV6-4 to TRBJ1-1; 9 bases align to TRBD1. This CDR3 region has 16 residues. Trimming at V came to 6 bases and at J to 1 base, leaving 9 bases not matched to a gene. Germline CDR1 reads MRHNA; CDR2 reads SNTAGT. CDR3 sequence reads: CASRTGTGTENTEAFF. The DNA for the CDR3 is TGTGCCAGCAGGACCGGGACAGGGACGGAGAACACTGAAGCTTTCTTT.

This chain uses TRBV19 with TRBJ1-5; perhaps TRBD1 as D (5 bases). V lost 7 bases and J lost 4, with 14 bases in between. The CDR3 has 14 residues. Germline V gene sequence: CDR1 LNHDA, CDR2 SQIVND (reference sequence). CDR3 nucleotide sequence: TGTGCCAGTATCTCGGTGGCAGGGAATCAGCCCCAGCATTTT. Amino acid sequence: CASISVAGNQPQHF.

This clone has a handful of counts. CDR3 coding DNA: TGTGCCAGCAGCAGGGGTTTGCGAACTGAAGCTTTCTTT. The encoded protein is CASSRGLRTEAFF. The chain joins TRBV6-5 to TRBJ1-1, with D possibly being TRBD1 (6 bases). Germline V gene lookup returns CDR1 MNHEY and CDR2 SVGAGI. The CDR3 covers 13 residues. V was cut by 6 bases and J by 5 bases, with 13 bases left in between.

The chain joins TRBV9 to TRBJ1-1; 9 bases align to TRBD1. V was pared by 3 bases and J by 5 bases, with 5 bases of the junction left unmatched. The CDR3 runs to 14 residues. Germline CDR1 SGDLS, CDR2 YYNGEE. CDR3 DNA: TGTGCCAGCAGCGGGAACAGGGGGCGAACTGAAGCTTTCTTT. This sequence encodes CASSGNRGRTEAFF.

The J gene is TRBJ1-1, the V gene TRBV2, with D possibly matching TRBD1 (6 bases). Trimming cost V 2 bases and J 3 bases, with 13 bases left between them. Germline lookup yields CDR1 SNHLY and CDR2 FYNNEI. The CDR3 has 15 residues. CDR3 loop: CASSERRGYDTEAFF. The DNA for the CDR3 is TGTGCCAGCAGTGAAAGAAGGGGGTATGACACTGAAGCTTTCTTT.

The CDR3 DNA is TGTGCCAGCACCCTGACAGGGAACTATGGCTACACCTTC. Protein: CASTLTGNYGYTF. This rearrangement joins TRBV28 to TRBJ1-2, with 7 bases aligning to TRBD1. The CDR3 has 13 amino acids. Germline V gene lookup returns CDR1 MDHEN and CDR2 SYDVKM. Germline trimming cut 7 bases from V and 2 bases from J; bases unmatched to any gene: 4.

The table lists this clone with a count of one. The rearrangement joins TRBV9 to TRBJ1-4; D possibly corresponds to TRBD1 (5 bases). With 1 base removed from V and 0 bases from J, the gap between germline ends came to 7 bases. The CDR3 has 15 residues. Germline CDR1 SGDLS, CDR2 YYNGEE. The chain's CDR3 is CASSVQGSTNEKLFF. The DNA for the CDR3 is TGTGCCAGCAGCGTACAGGGTTCAACTAATGAAAAACTGTTTTTT.

This chain uses TRBV23-1 with TRBJ1-2; weak D call: TRBD1 (5 bases). TRBV23-1 is sorted into the ORF group, with uncertain function. The CDR3 is 16 amino acids. V dropped 0 bases and J dropped 0 bases, with 11 bases sitting between them. The CDR3 region has the DNA TGCGCCAGCAGTCAATCGTGGCGGGACGCTAACTATGGCTACACCTTC. Residues: CASSQSWRDANYGYTF.

The rearrangement uses TRBV4-2 and TRBJ2-1; possible D gene TRBD2, 5 bases. Germline V gene sequence: CDR1 LGHNA, CDR2 YNFKEQ. The V end lost 0 bases, the J end lost 8 bases, and 14 bases lay between the germline ends. This CDR3 comprises 15 residues. The CDR3 spells CASSQDGLGADEQFF. The CDR3 DNA follows: TGTGCCAGCAGCCAAGACGGACTTGGAGCTGATGAGCAGTTCTTC.

This clone was seen only a few times. This rearrangement joins TRBV10-3 to TRBJ1-2; 7 bases agree with TRBD1. Unmatched junction bases numbered 11, after V lost 5 bases and J lost 5 bases. The CDR3 totals 15 residues. Germline assignment: CDR1 ENHRY and CDR2 SYGVKD. In nucleotides, the CDR3 is TGTGCCATCAGTACCGGACAGGACCCAGGGTATGGCTACACCTTC. It codes for CAISTGQDPGYGYTF.

This sequence joins TRBV4-1 and TRBJ1-5; D is perhaps TRBD1 (6 bases). Germline CDR1 MGHRA, CDR2 YSYEKL. The CDR3 is 15 amino acids. V dropped 3 bases and J dropped 4 bases, with 13 bases sitting between them. CDR3 sequence (DNA): TGCGCCAGCAGCCAGGAAAGGGGGACAAATCAGCCCCAGCATTTT. Translation gives CASSQERGTNQPQHF.

The gene calls are TRBV5-6 and TRBJ2-5, with TRBD2 as a possible D gene (5 bases). The CDR3 has 14 amino acids. V lost 4 bases and J lost 4, with 14 bases in between. From germline, CDR1 is SGHDT and CDR2 YYEEEE. The CDR3 reads CASSPPASGETQYF. CDR3 coding DNA: TGTGCCAGCAGCCCCCCAGCGAGCGGAGAGACCCAGTACTTC. The full variable domain, in which reference TRBV5-6 and TRBJ2-5 provide the parts outside the CDR3, is DAGVTQSPTHLIKTRGQQVTLRCSPKSGHDTVSWYQQALGQGPQFIFQYYEEEERQRGNFPDRFSGHQFPNYSSELNVNALLLGDSALYLCASSPPASGETQYFGPGTRLLVL.

The rearrangement links TRBV5-6 to TRBJ2-1; 7 bases fit TRBD2. This CDR3 spans 18 amino acids. Germline loops: CDR1 SGHDT, CDR2 YYEEEE. J was trimmed by 2 bases and V by 0 bases; bases with no gene match: 11. In nucleotides, the CDR3 is TGTGCCAGCAGCTTGGGGTTTTGGGCGGGAGACACCTACAATGAGCAGTTCTTC. Its protein product is CASSLGFWAGDTYNEQFF.

This clone was recorded only once. The chain employs TRBV11-2 and TRBJ1-1; tentative D call: TRBD1 (5 bases). From germline, CDR1 is SGHAT and CDR2 FQNNGV. This CDR3 comprises 14 residues. V was clipped by 1 base and J by 1 base, with 7 bases between them. The CDR3 is CASSLAGQNTEAFF. CDR3 sequence (DNA): TGTGCCAGCAGCTTAGCCGGACAGAACACTGAAGCTTTCTTT. The full variable domain, completed using reference TRBV11-2 and TRBJ1-1, is EAGVAQSPRYKIIEKRQSVAFWCNPISGHATLYWYQQILGQGPKLLIQFQNNGVVDDSQLPKDRFSAERLKGVDSTLKIQPAKLEDSAVYLCASSLAGQNTEAFFGQGTRLTVV.

The chain couples TRBV6-5 to TRBJ1-1, with D uncertain. Germline V lookup: CDR1 MNHEY, CDR2 SVGAGI. The CDR3 is 14 residues long. Deletions cut 0 bases from V and 1 base from J, with 6 bases between. The CDR3 nucleotides are TGTGCCAGCAGTTACTCGAATAGGAACACTGAAGCTTTCTTT. This translates into CASSYSNRNTEAFF.

The rearrangement uses TRBV30 and TRBJ1-2; TRBD1 agrees at 7 bases. The germline CDR1 and CDR2 sequences are GTSNPN and SVGIG (reference sequence). The length of the CDR3 is 12 residues. J gave up 8 bases and V 8 bases, and 11 bases lay outside the gene matches. Here the CDR3 reads CAGYRGRDGYTF. DNA of the CDR3: TGTGCCGGTTACAGGGGTAGGGACGGCTACACCTTC. The full variable domain, in which reference TRBV30 and TRBJ1-2 provide the parts outside the CDR3, is SQTIHQWPATLVQPVGSPLSLECTVEGTSNPNLYWYRQAAGRGLQLLFYSVGIGQISSEVPQNLSASRPQDRQFILSSKKLLLSDSGFYLCAGYRGRDGYTFGSGTRLTVV.

This chain joins TRBV28 and TRBJ1-4, with 7 bases fitting TRBD1. There are 16 residues in the CDR3. Trimming removed 5 bases from V and 5 bases from J; junction bases left unmatched: 11. The germline V gene has CDR1 MDHEN and CDR2 SYDVKM. The CDR3 nucleotides are TGTGCCAGCAGTGCTTTACCGGGACAGTTGAATGAAAAACTGTTTTTT. It encodes CASSALPGQLNEKLFF.

V and J are TRBV7-3 and TRBJ1-3; D uncertain. CDR1 is SGHTA, CDR2 FQGTGA, per germline. V lost 2 bases and J lost 0, with 8 bases in between. The CDR3 has 15 amino acids. The CDR3 loop is CASSLDSYSGNTIYF. CDR3 DNA: TGTGCCAGCAGCTTAGACTCTTACTCTGGAAACACCATATATTTT.

The J gene is TRBJ2-5, the V gene TRBV7-3, with D maybe TRBD2 (6 bases). The CDR3 sequence is 13 residues long. Trimming cost V 5 bases and J 4 bases, with 11 bases left between them. Germline V CDR1 and CDR2: SGHTA, FQGTGA. Here the CDR3 reads CASSPIGGETQYF. DNA of the CDR3: TGTGCCAGCAGCCCCATCGGGGGAGAGACCCAGTACTTC.

This rearrangement joins TRBV5-1 to TRBJ2-7; the match to TRBD1 covers 9 bases. CDR1 SGHRS and CDR2 YFSETQ come from the germline V gene. The V segment lost 5 bases and the J segment 4 bases; nucleotides outside the gene matches: 10. This CDR3 region has 15 residues. The DNA for the CDR3 is TGCGCCAGCAGGGTTTCCGGGACAGGGCCTTACGAGCAGTACTTC. Amino acids: CASRVSGTGPYEQYF. The full variable domain, its missing parts supplied by reference TRBV5-1 and TRBJ2-7, is KAGVTQTPRYLIKTRGQQVTLSCSPISGHRSVSWYQQTPGQGLQFLFEYFSETQRNKGNFPGRFSGRQFSNSRSEMNVSTLELGDSALYLCASRVSGTGPYEQYFGPGTRLTVT.

The J gene is TRBJ1-1, the V gene TRBV5-1, with D possibly TRBD1 on 6 matching bases. V was clipped by 4 bases and J by 1 base, with 11 bases between them. The CDR3 has 14 amino acids. Germline lookup yields CDR1 SGHRS and CDR2 YFSETQ. The CDR3 reads CASSTGFSNTEAFF. The CDR3 bases are TGCGCCAGCAGCACAGGGTTTTCGAACACTGAAGCTTTCTTT.

A few counts support this clone. This sequence joins TRBV2 and TRBJ1-4; a possible D gene is TRBD1 (6 bases). Germline-derived CDR1 and CDR2 are SNHLY and FYNNEI. Trimming left V 6 bases short and J 7 bases short, with 15 bases between. The CDR3 length is 14 residues. The CDR3 DNA is TGTGCCAGCAGCGTCCGGGACATCACTGAAAAACTGTTTTTT. Its translation: CASSVRDITEKLFF.

The V and J genes are TRBV12-2 and TRBJ2-3; the listed D gene, TRBD1, was not tested against the DNA. TRBV12-2 is recorded as a pseudogene. This CDR3 comprises 13 residues. CDR3 bases: TGTGCAAGTCGCTTACGGACAGTCTTTACGCAGTATTTT. Encoded protein: CASRLRTVFTQYF.